Included here is one TCR beta chain sequence, with context. This clone was picked up a small number of times. Its antigen is still unknown. Per-base qualities were not stored, and no clone one base away is much larger. This sample stems from a study of cytomegalovirus exposure and HLA in healthy donors (dated by TCRdb to the late 2010s). About the study as a whole: An earlier analysis of approximately 600 of the donors reported 250 to 350 Gb of sequence data and around 110 million unique TCR beta sequences from about 200 million T cells. To study patterns of TCR occurrence, a later analysis re-analyzed previously published TCR beta repertoires from around 670 donors and added high-resolution HLA genotyping. Roughly 290 gigabases of sequencing data and 70 million to 100 million unique TCR sequences made up an early release that covered fewer than 650 HLA-typed donors. Because of strong linkage in the cohort, 5 or 6 DR-DQ haplotypes were treated as single units for association and clustering. The study was designed to test whether signatures of past pathogen exposure could be identified by cataloging public T cell receptors. The study combined high-throughput TCR immunosequencing, statistical association of individual TCRs with disease status, and machine learning to predict cytomegalovirus infection status. Typing coverage differed by locus: A, B, C, DRB1 and DQB1 were typed in roughly 620-630 donors, DQA1 in roughly 500, DPA1 in over 600, and DPB1 in approximately 450. Rather than drawing on any new phenotypic data, the later analysis identified candidate immune exposures from TCR beta sequences and the way those sequences occurred across donors. Genome-wide SNP genotypes for about 55% of the 666 donors were used in a later genetic analysis, which treated that subset as a discovery cohort. The study used immunosequencing to profile the T cell repertoires of hundreds of subjects and linked those repertoires to cytomegalovirus serostatus. All discovery cohort repertoires had been generated on a single sequencing platform. An earlier analysis of approximately 580 of the donors used high-throughput TCR beta sequencing to judge whether each TCR beta V gene segment behaved as functional or pseudogenic. HLA typing included class I and class II loci at four-digit resolution. The genetic ancestry cluster associated with self-reported Caucasian donors included about 84% of the 350 to 500 genotyped donors. Donor age, sex, ethnicity and CMV serostatus were compiled alongside the repertoire data. On average, roughly 240,000 unique TCR beta nucleotide sequences were sequenced per donor among fewer than 500 genotyped donors of the cohort, with around 19% of those sequences being non-productive. A separate validation cohort of about 110 different subjects was used in addition to the 666-subject first cohort.

What the work shows at the level of the full study, not this receptor alone: A further reported finding was that TCR beta sequences accurately predicted the HLA-A and HLA-B alleles for most subjects in the first cohort. According to a later analysis, most CMV-associated TCR beta chains appeared to be HLA-restricted, and the HLA associations seemed to be driven largely by CMV exposure. Compared with equally common non-associated chains, HLA-associated TCR beta chains in a later analysis were more clonally expanded and had lower generation probabilities. Because HLA typing was missing for some donors at each locus, association tests included only the typed subset. A total of fewer than 200 TCR beta chains were listed by the study as associated with cytomegalovirus. Strong co-occurrence of HLA alleles, especially DR and DQ, made assigning TCR associations to individual alleles difficult. A few of the identified cytomegalovirus-associated TCR beta chains were confirmed in vitro to be specific for cytomegalovirus antigens. In an earlier analysis of about 550 of the donors, most TCR beta V segments were observed in productive rearrangements about 90% or about 30% of the time, broadly matching IMGT annotations. Immune exposure information for the cohort was limited to CMV serostatus. A later analysis associated 16,951 TCR beta sequences with specific HLA alleles at a false discovery rate of 0.05. This cohort had only TCR beta chains sequenced, and the lack of alpha or paired-chain data limited which features could be detected. It was suggested by the authors that the approach could potentially be generalized to other disease states and immunological phenotypes. The earlier analysis of about 600 of the donors excluded some 15 rarely observed V segments, including chromosome 9 orphons, because counts were too low. Correlated functional status among segregating V segments might reflect linkage disequilibrium, but an unknown experimental factor could not be ruled out. A cluster of highly shared sequence variants was judged likely to be a technical artifact of the sequencing pipeline. According to a later analysis, parvovirus B19, influenza, CMV and Epstein-Barr virus appeared linked to several top co-occurrence clusters. The presence/absence analyses assumed that sequencing depth was roughly uniform across donors, and that assumption may not be true. The classifier was reported to diagnose cytomegalovirus status with high specificity and sensitivity in both the original cohort and the validation cohort. According to a later genetic analysis, donors in an Asian-associated ancestry cluster had fewer N-insertions in productive TCRs than the approximately 670-donor mean. A later genetic analysis associated a missense DCLRE1C variant with V-gene and J-gene trimming of TCR beta chains, and an independent cohort replicated the association. Most TCR sequences were observed very rarely across donors, whereas some public TCRs were present in many individuals. A later analysis found that TCR association rates varied across HLA loci, with DRB1 alleles showing the most associated TCRs and HLA-C alleles the fewest. Some IMGT-functional V segments, including TRBV6-2 and TRBV6-3, could not be distinguished by the 87-base-pair reads and were therefore excluded.

Receptor amplification or capture employed the immunoSEQ multiplex PCR assay. For the multiplex PCR, a mixture combining 60 forward primers for TCR Vbeta segments and 13 reverse primers for TCR Jbeta segments was used. The CDR3 region of rearranged TCR beta genes was amplified from genomic DNA with a multiplex PCR assay. The Illumina HiSeq System was used to sequence the amplified TCR beta libraries as 87-base-pair reads. For the original study's pipeline: In a later analysis, 70 million to 95 million unique TCR beta chains were counted across the roughly 670 repertoires, and roughly 11 million of these chains were shared by at least two donors. To remove PCR and sequencing errors, raw reads were error-corrected and collapsed into unique sequences using a nearest-neighbor algorithm that merged closely related sequences. Alignment of CDR3 sequences to IMGT reference sequences was used to assign V, D and J gene segments. For a sequence to be retained, a match of at least six nucleotides was required to both a V gene segment and a J gene segment. Rearrangements were called productive when the CDR3 lacked stop codons and stayed in frame with V and J; all others were non-productive. Following IMGT convention, CDR3 was defined as the stretch from the second conserved V-encoded cysteine up to the conserved J-encoded phenylalanine. Sequences without an unambiguous match to a single V gene segment were excluded from the earlier analysis of about 640 of the donors. An earlier analysis of a few hundred of the donors classified V segments as functional when productive rearrangements were above 56.7% and as segregating when the standard deviation between donors was above 5%. A statistical classification framework was developed to diagnose cytomegalovirus status using the catalog of TCR beta chain sequences. In a later analysis, TCR nucleotide sequences were compared against IMGT/GENE-DB human TR gene sequences so that V and J genes could be assigned. In a later analysis, CDR3 sequences and most-parsimonious VDJ recombination scenarios were assigned using the TCRdist pipeline. In a later analysis, every TCR beta chain was defined by the combination of its CDR3 amino acid sequence and its V-gene family, and reads without a unique V-gene family were dropped. In a later analysis, 500 to 700 highly shared, low-generation-probability nucleotide sequences were removed to address suspected cross-contamination and a sequencing artifact. For each public chain, a later analysis derived a clonal expansion index from normalized ranks of inferred template counts within each repertoire. In a later analysis, generation probabilities were computed with a VDJ recombination model fitted to out-of-frame rearrangements, and the resulting probabilities were checked against IGoR. A later analysis scored TCR-TCR, TCR-HLA and TCR-CMV co-occurrence with hypergeometric tests, applying a repertoire-size bias correction to TCR pairs. A later analysis estimated false discovery rates by permuting HLA or CMV assignments 20 times. In a later analysis, co-occurring TCRs were grouped using DBSCAN, and TCRdist sequence similarity was added for clustering within HLA-allele-positive subsets. Repertoires with fewer than 30,000 or more than 120,000 public chains, plus five repertoires with anomalous nucleotide sharing, were excluded from co-occurrence clustering. TCRdb re-hosts the immuneACCESS table, in-frame sequences only. Its copies lack some clones; in the studies checked, an unresolved V gene accounts for under half of them, and the cause for the rest is not known. Clonal size and the V and J genes are those of that table, whereas D and trimming came from the DNA. Present in this sample are roughly 150,000 clones, 60% to 85% of which were seen just once. The ten most abundant clones make up about 6.5% of the sample.

The cohort comprised 670 or so healthy bone marrow donors. All cohort members were sampled while nominally healthy, although unrecorded immune exposures were likely present. The donor was CMV seronegative and was included in the group of about 400 seronegative cohort members. A peripheral blood sample was collected from each donor, and TCR beta sequencing was performed on peripheral blood mononuclear cells. The Qiagen DNeasy Blood Extraction Kit was used to extract genomic DNA from the blood cell samples. Spanning cysteine to phenylalanine, the CDR3 consists of 15 amino acids. Only the CDR3 part of the read is kept: 45 bases, read in frame from the first base. The germline V gene gives CDR1 as SGHTA and CDR2 as FQGTGA. Trimmed from V: 2 bases; trimmed from J: 3 bases; junction bases lacking a gene match: 4.

The sequence joins TRBV7-3 to TRBJ2-3; 8 nucleotides in the junction match TRBD1. The source is a man aged 25-45 years in good health and CMV-seronegative. The sequencing sample was made of PBMCs. At the DNA level, the sequence is TGTGCCAGCAGCTTACAGGGGGCGCGGACAGATACGCAGTATTTT. Its translation reads: CASSLQGARTDTQYF.